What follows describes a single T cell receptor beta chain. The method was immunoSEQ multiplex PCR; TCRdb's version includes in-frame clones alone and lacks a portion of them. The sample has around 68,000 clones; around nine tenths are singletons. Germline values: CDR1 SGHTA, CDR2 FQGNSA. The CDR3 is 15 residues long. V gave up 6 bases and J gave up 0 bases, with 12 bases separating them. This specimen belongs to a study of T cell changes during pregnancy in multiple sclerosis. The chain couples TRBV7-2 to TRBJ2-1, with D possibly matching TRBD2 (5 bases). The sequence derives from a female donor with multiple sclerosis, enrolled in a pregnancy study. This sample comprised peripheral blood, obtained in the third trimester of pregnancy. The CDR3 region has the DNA TGTGCCAGCAGTAGTATGGGGAGCTCCTACAATGAGCAGTTCTTC. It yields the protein CASSSMGSSYNEQFF.